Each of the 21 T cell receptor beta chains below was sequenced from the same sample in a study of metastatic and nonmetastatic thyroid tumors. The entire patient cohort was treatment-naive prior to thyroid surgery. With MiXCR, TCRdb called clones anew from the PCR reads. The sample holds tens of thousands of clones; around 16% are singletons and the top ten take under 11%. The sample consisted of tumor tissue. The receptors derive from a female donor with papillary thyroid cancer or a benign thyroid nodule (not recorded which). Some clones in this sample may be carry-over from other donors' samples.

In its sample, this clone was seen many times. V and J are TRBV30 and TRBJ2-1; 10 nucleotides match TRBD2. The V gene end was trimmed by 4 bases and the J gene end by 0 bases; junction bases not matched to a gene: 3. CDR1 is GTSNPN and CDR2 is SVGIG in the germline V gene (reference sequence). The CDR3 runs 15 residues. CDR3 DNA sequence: TGTGCCTGGACAGGACTAGCGGTCTCCTACAATGAGCAGTTCTTC. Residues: CAWTGLAVSYNEQFF.

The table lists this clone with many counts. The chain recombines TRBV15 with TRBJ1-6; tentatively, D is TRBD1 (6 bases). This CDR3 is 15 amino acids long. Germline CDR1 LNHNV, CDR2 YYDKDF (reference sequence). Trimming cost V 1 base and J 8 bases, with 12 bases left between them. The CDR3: CATSRAQGRYSPLHF. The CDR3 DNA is TGTGCCACCAGCAGAGCCCAGGGGCGGTATTCACCCCTCCACTTT.

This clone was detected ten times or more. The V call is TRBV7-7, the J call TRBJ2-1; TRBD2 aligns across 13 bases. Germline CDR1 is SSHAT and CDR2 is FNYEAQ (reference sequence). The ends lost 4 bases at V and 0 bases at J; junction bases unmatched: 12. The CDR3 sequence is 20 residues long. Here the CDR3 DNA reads TGTGCCAGCAGCTACCCGCTCGGGACTAGCGGGGAAAGCTCCTACAATGAGCAGTTCTTC. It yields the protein CASSYPLGTSGESSYNEQFF.

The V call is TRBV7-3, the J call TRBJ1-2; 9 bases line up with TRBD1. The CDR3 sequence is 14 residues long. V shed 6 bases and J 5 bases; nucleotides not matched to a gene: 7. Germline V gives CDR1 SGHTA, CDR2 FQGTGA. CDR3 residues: CASRSGQGKYGYTF. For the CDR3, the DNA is TGTGCCAGCAGATCGGGACAGGGTAAATATGGCTACACCTTC.

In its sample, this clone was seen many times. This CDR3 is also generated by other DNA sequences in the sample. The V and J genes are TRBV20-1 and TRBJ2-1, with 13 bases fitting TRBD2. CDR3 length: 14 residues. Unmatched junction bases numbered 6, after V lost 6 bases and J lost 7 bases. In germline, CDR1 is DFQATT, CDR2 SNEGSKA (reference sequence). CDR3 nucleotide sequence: TGCAGTGCCAAACCGGGACTAGCGGGAAATGAGCAGTTCTTC. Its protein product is CSAKPGLAGNEQFF.

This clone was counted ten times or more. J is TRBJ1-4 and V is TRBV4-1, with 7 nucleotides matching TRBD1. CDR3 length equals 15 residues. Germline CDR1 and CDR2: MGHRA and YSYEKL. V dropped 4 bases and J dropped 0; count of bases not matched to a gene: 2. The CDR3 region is CASSRGTATNEKLFF. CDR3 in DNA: TGCGCCAGCAGCCGAGGGACAGCAACTAATGAAAAACTGTTTTTT.

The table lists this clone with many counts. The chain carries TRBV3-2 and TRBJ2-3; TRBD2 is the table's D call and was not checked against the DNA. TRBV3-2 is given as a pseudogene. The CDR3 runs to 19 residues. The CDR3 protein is CASSQPSPRGGLTTDTQYF. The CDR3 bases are TGTGCCAGCAGCCAACCTTCCCCTCGGGGAGGGCTAACCACAGATACGCAGTATTTT.

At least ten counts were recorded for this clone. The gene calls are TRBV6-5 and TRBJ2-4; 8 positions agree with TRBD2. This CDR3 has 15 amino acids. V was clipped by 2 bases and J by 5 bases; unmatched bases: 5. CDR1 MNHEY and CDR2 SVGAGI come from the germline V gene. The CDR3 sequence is CASSYAGGTQNIQYF. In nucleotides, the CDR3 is TGTGCCAGCAGTTACGCGGGGGGAACCCAAAACATTCAGTACTTC.

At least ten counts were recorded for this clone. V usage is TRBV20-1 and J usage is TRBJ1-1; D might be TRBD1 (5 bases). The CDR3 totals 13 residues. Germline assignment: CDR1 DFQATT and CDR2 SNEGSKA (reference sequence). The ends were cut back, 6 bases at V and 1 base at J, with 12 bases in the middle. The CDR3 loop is CSARNQGNTEAFF. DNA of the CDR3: TGCAGTGCCCGAAACCAGGGGAACACTGAAGCTTTCTTT.

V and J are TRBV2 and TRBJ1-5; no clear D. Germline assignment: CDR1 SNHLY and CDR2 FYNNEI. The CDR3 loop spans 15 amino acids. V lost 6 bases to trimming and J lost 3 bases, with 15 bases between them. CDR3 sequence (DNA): TGTGCCAGCAGCGAGCTAAGTAGGCACAATCAGCCCCAGCATTTT. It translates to CASSELSRHNQPQHF.

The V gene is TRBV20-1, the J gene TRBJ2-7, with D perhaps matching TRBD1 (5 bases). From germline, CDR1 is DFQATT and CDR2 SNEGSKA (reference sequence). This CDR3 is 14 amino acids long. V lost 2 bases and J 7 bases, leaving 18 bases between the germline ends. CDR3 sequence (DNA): TGCAGTGCTAGAACCCCCATCGACAGTGGGGAGCAGTACTTC. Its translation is CSARTPIDSGEQYF.

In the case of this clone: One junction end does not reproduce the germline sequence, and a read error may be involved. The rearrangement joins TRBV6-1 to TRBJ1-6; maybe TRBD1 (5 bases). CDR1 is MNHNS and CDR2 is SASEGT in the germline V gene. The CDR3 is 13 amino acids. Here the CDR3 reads CASRDGGNSPLHF. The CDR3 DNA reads TGTGCCAGCAGGGACGGGGGTAATTCACCCCTACACTTT.

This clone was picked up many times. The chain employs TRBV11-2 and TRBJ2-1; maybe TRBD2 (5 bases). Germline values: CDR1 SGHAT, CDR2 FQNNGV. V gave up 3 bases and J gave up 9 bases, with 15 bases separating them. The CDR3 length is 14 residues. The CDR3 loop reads CASSFVATRGEQFF. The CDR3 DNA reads TGTGCCAGCAGCTTTGTCGCTACTCGGGGTGAGCAGTTCTTC.

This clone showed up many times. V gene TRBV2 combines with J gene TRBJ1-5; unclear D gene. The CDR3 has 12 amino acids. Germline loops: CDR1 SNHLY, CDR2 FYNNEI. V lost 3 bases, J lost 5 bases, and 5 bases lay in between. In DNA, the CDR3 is TGTGCCAGCAGTGAGGGTTATCAGCCCCAGCATTTT. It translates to CASSEGYQPQHF.

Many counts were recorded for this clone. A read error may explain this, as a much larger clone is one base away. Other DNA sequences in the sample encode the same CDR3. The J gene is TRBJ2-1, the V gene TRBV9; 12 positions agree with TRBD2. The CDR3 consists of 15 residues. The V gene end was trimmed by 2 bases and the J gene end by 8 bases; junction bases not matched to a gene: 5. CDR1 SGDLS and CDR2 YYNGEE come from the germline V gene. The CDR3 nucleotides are TGTGCCAGCAGCGTGACTAGCGGGAGTGGGGATGAGCAGTTCTTC. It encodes CASSVTSGSGDEQFF.

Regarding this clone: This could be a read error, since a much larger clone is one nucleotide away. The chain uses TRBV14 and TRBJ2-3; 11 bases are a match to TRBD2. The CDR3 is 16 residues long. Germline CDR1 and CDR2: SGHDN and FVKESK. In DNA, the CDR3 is TGTGCCAGCAGCCACAGACTAGCGGGGAGCAAAGATACGCAGTATTTT. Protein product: CASSHRLAGSKDTQYF. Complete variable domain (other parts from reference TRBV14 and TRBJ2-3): EAGVTQFPSHSVIEKGQTVTLRCDPISGHDNLYWYRRVMGKEIKFLLHFVKESKQDESGMPNNRFLAERTGGTYSTLKVQPAELEDSGVYFCASSHRLAGSKDTQYFGPGTRLTVL.

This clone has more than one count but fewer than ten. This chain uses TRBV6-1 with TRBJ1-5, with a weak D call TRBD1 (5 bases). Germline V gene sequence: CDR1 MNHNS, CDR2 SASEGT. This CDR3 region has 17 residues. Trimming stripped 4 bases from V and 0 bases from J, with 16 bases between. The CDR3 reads CASSVGVRGYSNQPQHF. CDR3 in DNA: TGTGCCAGCAGTGTAGGGGTCAGAGGGTATAGCAATCAGCCCCAGCATTTT.

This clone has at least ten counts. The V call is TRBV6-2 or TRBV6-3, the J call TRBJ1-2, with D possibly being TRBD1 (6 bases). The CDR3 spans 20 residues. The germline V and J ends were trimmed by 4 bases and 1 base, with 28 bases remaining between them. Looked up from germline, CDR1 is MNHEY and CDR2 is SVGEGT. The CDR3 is CASSSGINSPGGPFNYGYTF. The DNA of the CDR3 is TGTGCCAGCAGTTCCGGAATCAACAGCCCTGGGGGGCCCTTTAACTATGGCTACACCTTC.

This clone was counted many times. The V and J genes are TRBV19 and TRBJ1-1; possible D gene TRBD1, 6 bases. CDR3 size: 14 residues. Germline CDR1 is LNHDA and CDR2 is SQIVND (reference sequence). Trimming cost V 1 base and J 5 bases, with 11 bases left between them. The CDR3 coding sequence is TGTGCCAGTAGTATAGGTCAGGGGCGAACTGAAGCTTTCTTT. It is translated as CASSIGQGRTEAFF.

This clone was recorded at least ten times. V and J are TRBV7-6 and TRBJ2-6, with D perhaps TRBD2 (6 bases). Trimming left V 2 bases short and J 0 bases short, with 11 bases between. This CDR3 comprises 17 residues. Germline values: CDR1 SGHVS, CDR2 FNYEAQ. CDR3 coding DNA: TGTGCCAGCAGCTTAACGTTGGGGGGCTCTGGGGCCAACGTCCTGACTTTC. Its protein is CASSLTLGGSGANVLTF.

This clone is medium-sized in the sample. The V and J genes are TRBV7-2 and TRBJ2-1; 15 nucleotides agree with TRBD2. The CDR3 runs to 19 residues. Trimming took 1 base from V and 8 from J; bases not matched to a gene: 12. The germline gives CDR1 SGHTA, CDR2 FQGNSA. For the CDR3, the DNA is TGTGCCAGCAGCTTAGGGTACCTAAGGACTAGCGGGAGGGGGGATGAGCAGTTCTTC. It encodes CASSLGYLRTSGRGDEQFF.